These 27 T cell receptor beta chains were all obtained from the same sample, sequenced in a study of blood T cell repertoires in COVID-19. Libraries were prepared by immunoSEQ multiplex PCR; TCRdb keeps only in-frame clonotypes and omits some of them. The sample contains around 60,000 clones, 73% of which appear only once. Specimen: peripheral blood. These receptor sequences come from a woman aged 45 to 65 with active or convalescent COVID-19.

This chain links TRBV2 with TRBJ2-4; D perhaps matches TRBD1 (7 bases). V shed 4 bases and J shed 2 bases, with 12 bases lying between them. Germline V gene lookup returns CDR1 SNHLY and CDR2 FYNNEI. The CDR3 extends over 15 amino acids. DNA for the CDR3: TGTGCCAGCAGTGTCAGGGGGGTAACCAAAAACATTCAGTACTTC. This codes for CASSVRGVTKNIQYF.

This clone has just a few counts. J is TRBJ2-2 and V is TRBV6-6; TRBD2 matches at 7 bases. Germline loops: CDR1 MNHNY, CDR2 SVGAGI (reference sequence). The CDR3 sequence is 15 residues long. The trim removed 6 bases at V and 3 bases at J, leaving 7 bases unmatched. The CDR3 is CASSWGGDHTGELFF. The CDR3 nucleotides read TGTGCCAGCAGCTGGGGAGGGGACCACACCGGGGAGCTGTTTTTT.

The rearrangement joins TRBV5-1 to TRBJ2-3; 9 nucleotides match TRBD2. After removal of 6 bases from V and 3 bases from J, the junction contained 14 bases not matched to a gene. This CDR3 is built from 17 residues. CDR1 is SGHRS, CDR2 YFSETQ, per germline. The CDR3 protein is CASTERGSGRRTDTQYF. The CDR3 DNA follows: TGCGCCAGCACCGAGAGAGGAAGCGGGAGGAGGACAGATACGCAGTATTTT.

The genes are TRBV23-1 and TRBJ2-7; 8 nucleotides match TRBD1. TRBV23-1 is an open reading frame, and its role is uncertain. V was pared by 3 bases and J by 1 base, with 8 bases of the junction left unmatched. This CDR3 is built from 16 residues. The DNA for the CDR3 is TGCGCCAGCAGTCACTTTAACAGGGGGAAGTCCTACGAGCAGTACTTC. It translates to CASSHFNRGKSYEQYF.

The rearrangement joins TRBV7-8 to TRBJ1-1; D is unclear. Germline lookup yields CDR1 SGHVS and CDR2 FQNEAQ. CDR3 length equals 13 residues. With 0 bases removed from V and 1 base from J, the gap between germline ends came to 3 bases. Here the CDR3 reads CASSLARNTEAFF. The CDR3 DNA reads as TGTGCCAGCAGCTTAGCCAGGAACACTGAAGCTTTCTTT.

The V and J genes are TRBV27 and TRBJ2-1, with 9 bases matching TRBD2. Trimming cost V 5 bases and J 4 bases; bases outside gene matches: 6. The CDR3 consists of 15 residues. Germline V gene sequence: CDR1 MNHEY, CDR2 SMNVEV (reference sequence). CDR3 loop: CASSPSGRYYNEQFF. Here the CDR3 DNA reads TGTGCCAGCAGTCCGAGCGGGAGGTATTACAATGAGCAGTTCTTC.

CDR3 loop: CASRNTGTGELFF. In DNA, the CDR3 is TGTGCCAGCAGGAACACAGGGACCGGGGAGCTGTTTTTT. The chain couples TRBV27 to TRBJ2-2, with TRBD1 as a possible D gene (6 bases). The germline gives CDR1 MNHEY, CDR2 SMNVEV (reference sequence). The CDR3 loop spans 13 amino acids. The V end was cut by 6 bases, the J end by 5 bases, with 10 bases between.

J is TRBJ1-4 and V is TRBV27, with 7 positions matching TRBD1. Per germline, CDR1 MNHEY and CDR2 SMNVEV (reference sequence). This CDR3 is 15 amino acids long. V was pared by 5 bases and J by 1 base, with 4 bases of the junction left unmatched. CDR3 sequence (DNA): TGTGCCAGCAGTCCTCGACAGGGAACTAATGAAAAACTGTTTTTT. Its translation: CASSPRQGTNEKLFF. The variable domain in full, completed from reference TRBV27 and TRBJ1-4, reads EAQVTQNPRYLITVTGKKLTVTCSQNMNHEYMSWYRQDPGLGLRQIYYSMNVEVTDKGDVPEGYKVSRKEKRNFPLILESPSPNQTSLYFCASSPRQGTNEKLFFGSGTQLSVL.

This chain connects TRBV28 to TRBJ1-5; tentatively, D is TRBD1 (6 bases). This CDR3 region has 12 residues. The V and J ends lost 6 bases and 9 bases respectively, with 12 bases between them. Germline assignment: CDR1 MDHEN and CDR2 SYDVKM. CDR3: CASRAGDLPQHF. The CDR3 DNA is TGTGCCAGCAGAGCAGGGGATCTGCCCCAGCATTTT.

V is TRBV18 and J is TRBJ1-5; D is possibly TRBD1 (5 bases). Germline CDR1 is KGHSH and CDR2 is LQKENI. This CDR3 is 16 amino acids long. V shed 2 bases and J shed 0 bases, with 11 bases lying between them. The CDR3, as DNA: TGTGCCAGCTCACCAGGGGCGACAGTTAGCAATCAGCCCCAGCATTTT. Translated: CASSPGATVSNQPQHF. Together with reference TRBV18 and TRBJ1-5, the CDR3 gives the full variable domain: NAGVMQNPRHLVRRRGQEARLRCSPMKGHSHVYWYRQLPEEGLKFMVYLQKENIIDESGMPKERFSAEFPKEGPSILRIQQVVRGDSAAYFCASSPGATVSNQPQHFGDGTRLSIL.

This chain links TRBV28 with TRBJ2-3; maybe TRBD1 (7 bases). V lost 6 bases and J lost 4, with 20 bases in between. CDR3 size: 16 residues. Germline V gene data show CDR1 as MDHEN and CDR2 as SYDVKM. The CDR3 here is CASSTSGGPSPDTQYF. The CDR3 nucleotides read TGTGCCAGCAGCACATCAGGGGGGCCCTCCCCAGATACGCAGTATTTT.

This chain links TRBV10-3 with TRBJ2-5, with D possibly being TRBD1 (5 bases). CDR3 length: 16 amino acids. The V end was cut by 0 bases, the J end by 7 bases, with 18 bases between. Germline V gives CDR1 ENHRY, CDR2 SYGVKD. In nucleotides, the CDR3 is TGTGCCATCAGTGAGTCGATAACAGCCGGCCAGGGGACCCAGTACTTC. Its protein product is CAISESITAGQGTQYF.

This clone has a single count. The chain is built from TRBV9 and TRBJ2-7; 9 nucleotides match TRBD1. Germline lookup yields CDR1 SGDLS and CDR2 YYNGEE. The CDR3 covers 15 residues. Trimming at V came to 0 bases and at J to 6 bases, leaving 7 bases not matched to a gene. The CDR3 loop is CASSVVGGQGSEQYF. The CDR3 bases are TGTGCCAGCAGCGTAGTTGGGGGACAGGGTAGCGAGCAGTACTTC.

The table lists this clone with a few counts. The CDR3 DNA sequence: TGTGCCATCAGGTTACAGAATTCCTACAATGAGCAGTTCTTC. Protein product: CAIRLQNSYNEQFF. The chain couples TRBV10-3 to TRBJ2-1; D unresolved. The V gene's germline CDR1 is ENHRY and CDR2 SYGVKD. This CDR3 has 14 residues. Trimming removed 6 bases at V and 1 base at J, with 10 bases between.

The V gene is TRBV10-1, the J gene TRBJ2-7; D may be TRBD2 (6 bases). The CDR3 consists of 15 residues. Deletions cut 0 bases from V and 1 base from J, with 10 bases between. The V gene's germline CDR1 is WNHNN and CDR2 SYGVQD (reference sequence). In DNA, the CDR3 is TGCGCCAGCAGTGAGTCGTCGGGGGTATCCTACGAGCAGTACTTC. The encoded protein is CASSESSGVSYEQYF.

The gene calls are TRBV7-9 and TRBJ1-3, with D uncertain. Trimming pared 4 bases from V and 3 bases from J, leaving 13 bases between. Germline assignment: CDR1 SEHNR and CDR2 FQNEAQ (reference sequence). The CDR3 sequence is 15 residues long. The CDR3 sequence: CASSSNPGIGNTIYF. In DNA form, the CDR3 reads TGTGCCAGCAGCTCGAATCCGGGGATTGGAAACACCATATATTTT.

In its sample, this clone was seen a few times. This chain links TRBV4-1 with TRBJ2-3, with D perhaps matching TRBD1 (6 bases). Looked up from germline, CDR1 is MGHRA and CDR2 is YSYEKL. The V gene lost 3 bases and the J gene lost 4 bases, with 23 bases spanning the gap. This CDR3 has 18 amino acids. In DNA, the CDR3 is TGCGCCAGCAGCCACGGACAGCCGAGGGGGAGAAGATCAGATACGCAGTATTTT. This encodes CASSHGQPRGRRSDTQYF.

The chain has TRBV29-1 and TRBJ2-7; TRBD1 aligns across 10 bases. Germline CDR1 and CDR2: SQVTM and ANQGSEA. V dropped 8 bases and J dropped 3; count of bases not matched to a gene: 10. This CDR3 contains 14 residues. CDR3 sequence: CSPPSGTGVYEQYF. CDR3 DNA sequence: TGCAGCCCTCCCTCCGGGACAGGGGTCTACGAGCAGTACTTC.

The chain joins TRBV5-4 to TRBJ2-3, with no clear D. CDR1 SGHNT and CDR2 YYREEE come from the germline V gene (reference sequence). The CDR3 runs 14 residues. Deletions cut 3 bases from V and 1 base from J, with 9 bases between. The CDR3 DNA reads as TGTGCCAGCAGCTCCCGTATCGGCACAGATACGCAGTATTTT. Its protein product is CASSSRIGTDTQYF.

This clone occurred once. The rearrangement uses TRBV28 and TRBJ1-3; D gene ambiguous. The CDR3 extends over 14 amino acids. In germline, CDR1 is MDHEN, CDR2 SYDVKM. Trimming shortened V by 3 bases and J by 8 bases, and 14 bases separated the two germline ends. Here the CDR3 reads CASSFRGGRYTIYF. The CDR3 region has the DNA TGTGCCAGCAGTTTCCGGGGAGGGAGGTACACCATATATTTT.

The J gene is TRBJ2-7, the V gene TRBV5-6; D unresolved. Trimming removed 2 bases at V and 4 bases at J, with 4 bases between. Germline V gene data show CDR1 as SGHDT and CDR2 as YYEEEE. The CDR3 loop spans 11 amino acids. For the CDR3, the DNA is TGTGCCAGCAGCTTCAGATACGAGCAGTACTTC. It yields the protein CASSFRYEQYF.

The CDR3 spells CASSSGLAGAQYF. In DNA, the CDR3 is TGCGCCAGCAGTTCGGGACTAGCGGGCGCCCAGTACTTC. The chain has TRBV5-1 and TRBJ2-5; 12 bases agree with TRBD2. Trimming removed 5 bases from V and 9 bases from J; junction bases left unmatched: 5. In germline, CDR1 is SGHRS, CDR2 YFSETQ. This CDR3 comprises 13 residues.

This chain links TRBV5-6 with TRBJ2-5; 10 nucleotides line up with TRBD2. Germline lookup yields CDR1 SGHDT and CDR2 YYEEEE. CDR3 length: 16 residues. With 4 bases clipped from V and 5 bases from J, the junction kept 11 bases outside the gene matches. CDR3 sequence reads: CASSRTSGKTWETQYF. DNA for the CDR3: TGTGCCAGCAGCCGGACTAGCGGCAAAACATGGGAGACCCAGTACTTC.

This clone is a singleton in its sample. V and J are TRBV9 and TRBJ2-1, with a weak D call TRBD2 (6 bases). CDR1 is SGDLS, CDR2 YYNGEE, per germline. V was pared by 5 bases and J by 4 bases, with 19 bases between. The CDR3 covers 16 residues. The CDR3 DNA is TGTGCCAGCAGTCCGATGCGGGACTCCATATACAATGAGCAGTTCTTC. This translates into CASSPMRDSIYNEQFF.

The chain carries TRBV6-5 and TRBJ2-7; D is possibly TRBD1 (5 bases). The V and J ends lost 0 bases and 4 bases respectively, with 13 bases between them. Germline CDR1 reads MNHEY; CDR2 reads SVGAGI. CDR3 size: 15 residues. As DNA, the CDR3 is TGTGCCAGCAGTTACTCGCGCACAGGCGTATACGAGCAGTACTTC. It translates to CASSYSRTGVYEQYF.

The chain couples TRBV3-1 (or the pseudogene TRBV3-2) to TRBJ2-7, with TRBD2 identical over 10 bases. Germline CDR1 and CDR2: LGHDT and YNNKEL (reference sequence). Germline trimming cut 1 base from V and 2 bases from J; bases unmatched to any gene: 2. The CDR3 has 15 residues. This CDR3 is CASSQGTSGAYEQYF. CDR3 sequence (DNA): TGTGCCAGCAGCCAAGGGACTAGCGGAGCCTACGAGCAGTACTTC.

DNA for the CDR3: TGTGCCAGCTCACCGCACCCCCAAGCCTTCAATGAGCAGTTCTTC. Amino acid sequence: CASSPHPQAFNEQFF. The rearrangement links TRBV18 to TRBJ2-1, with D hard to call. The germline CDR1 and CDR2 sequences are KGHSH and LQKENI. Trimming removed 3 bases from V and 6 bases from J, with 15 bases in between. The CDR3 runs to 15 residues.